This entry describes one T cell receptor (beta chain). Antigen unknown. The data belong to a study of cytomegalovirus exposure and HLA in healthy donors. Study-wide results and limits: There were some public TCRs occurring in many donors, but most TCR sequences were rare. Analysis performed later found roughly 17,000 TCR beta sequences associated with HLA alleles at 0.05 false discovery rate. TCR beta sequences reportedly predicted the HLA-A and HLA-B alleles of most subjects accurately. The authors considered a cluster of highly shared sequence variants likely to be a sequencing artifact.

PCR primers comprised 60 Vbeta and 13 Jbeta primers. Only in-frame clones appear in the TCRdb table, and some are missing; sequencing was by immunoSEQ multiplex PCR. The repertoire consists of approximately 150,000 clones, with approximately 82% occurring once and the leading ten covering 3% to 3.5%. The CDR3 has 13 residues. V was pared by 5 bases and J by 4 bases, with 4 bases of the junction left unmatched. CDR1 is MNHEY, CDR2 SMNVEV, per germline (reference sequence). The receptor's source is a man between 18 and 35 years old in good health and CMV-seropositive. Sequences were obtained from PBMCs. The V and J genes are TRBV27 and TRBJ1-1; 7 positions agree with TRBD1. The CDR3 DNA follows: TGTGCCAGCAGTACCCAGGGGGGCACTGAAGCTTTCTTT. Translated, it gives CASSTQGGTEAFF.